The 20 T cell receptor beta chains below all came from one sample that was sequenced in a study of T cells in localized non-small cell lung cancer. The repertoire was sequenced with immunoSEQ multiplex PCR; TCRdb's copy has only in-frame clones and lacks some. The sample includes some 34,000 clones, around 77% of them seen just once. The source was peripheral blood, collected before any cancer treatment. The receptors stem from a male donor aged 60 or over with stage III squamous cell lung carcinoma.

In the case of this clone: The junction shows a germline mismatch at one end, possibly a read error. This chain uses TRBV2 with TRBJ2-3; D is possibly TRBD2 (6 bases). CDR1 is SNHLY and CDR2 is FYNNEI in the germline V gene. This CDR3 has 10 amino acids. The CDR3 DNA sequence: TGTGCCAGCAGTGAGGGGACTCCAAGTTTT. Protein: CASSEGTPSF.

The genes are TRBV15 and TRBJ2-1, with 10 bases that match TRBD2. The CDR3 spans 16 residues. Germline V gives CDR1 LNHNV, CDR2 YYDKDF (reference sequence). The V gene end was trimmed by 3 bases and the J gene end by 4 bases; junction bases not matched to a gene: 6. CDR3 amino acids: CATSRDSGGIYNEQFF. The CDR3 DNA sequence: TGTGCCACCAGCAGGGATAGCGGGGGGATATACAATGAGCAGTTCTTC.

J is TRBJ1-1 and V is TRBV14; TRBD1 matches at 7 bases. V dropped 5 bases and J dropped 7; count of bases not matched to a gene: 4. Germline V gene data show CDR1 as SGHDN and CDR2 as FVKESK. CDR3 length: 12 amino acids. The CDR3 DNA reads TGTGCCAGCAGCTCAGGGGGTAATGAAGCTTTCTTT. Encoded protein: CASSSGGNEAFF.

The V gene is TRBV9, the J gene TRBJ2-1, with TRBD2 matching over 12 bases. V was pared by 0 bases and J by 5 bases, with 6 bases of the junction left unmatched. The CDR3 spans 17 residues. Germline lookup yields CDR1 SGDLS and CDR2 YYNGEE. CDR3 protein: CASSVEGLAGNNNEQFF. In DNA, the CDR3 is TGTGCCAGCAGCGTAGAAGGACTAGCGGGGAACAACAATGAGCAGTTCTTC. Together with reference TRBV9 and TRBJ2-1, the CDR3 gives the full variable domain: DSGVTQTPKHLITATGQRVTLRCSPRSGDLSVYWYQQSLDQGLQFLIQYYNGEERAKGNILERFSAQQFPDLHSELNLSSLELGDSALYFCASSVEGLAGNNNEQFFGPGTRLTVL.

The chain combines TRBV4-3 with TRBJ1-2; no clear D. This CDR3 has 15 residues. Germline CDR1 LGHNA, CDR2 YSLEER. The germline V and J ends were trimmed by 1 base and 1 base, with 10 bases remaining between them. This CDR3 is CASSQVTGINYGYTF. The CDR3 region has the DNA TGCGCCAGCAGCCAAGTAACGGGGATTAACTATGGCTACACCTTC.

J is TRBJ2-5 and V is TRBV9, with D possibly matching TRBD1 (6 bases). V was trimmed by 3 bases and J by 1 base, leaving 10 bases between them. The CDR3 length is 14 residues. Germline-derived CDR1 and CDR2 are SGDLS and YYNGEE. CDR3 nucleotides: TGTGCCAGCAGCGCCTTCAGGGGCCAAGAGACCCAGTACTTC. Translating gives CASSAFRGQETQYF.

This clone was detected only a few times. The chain has TRBV29-1 and TRBJ1-6; D is undetermined. CDR3 length equals 13 residues. V was clipped by 4 bases and J by 8 bases, with 12 bases between them. The germline gives CDR1 SQVTM, CDR2 ANQGSEA. The CDR3 sequence is CSVGVNADSPLHF. In DNA, the CDR3 is TGCAGCGTTGGGGTCAACGCAGATTCACCCCTCCACTTT.

The V and J genes are TRBV5-6 and TRBJ1-3; D remains ambiguous. Germline assignment: CDR1 SGHDT and CDR2 YYEEEE. V lost 4 bases and J 5 bases, leaving 22 bases between the germline ends. CDR3 size: 17 residues. The CDR3, as DNA: TGTGCCAGCAGCCCACGAATCGTCGGCGTGGGTCGAAACACCATATATTTT. Amino acids: CASSPRIVGVGRNTIYF.

V is TRBV6-5 and J is TRBJ1-2; D gene unclear. The CDR3 has 16 residues. Trimming removed 0 bases at V and 5 bases at J, with 16 bases between. Germline V gene sequence: CDR1 MNHEY, CDR2 SVGAGI. The CDR3, as DNA: TGTGCCAGCAGTTACTCGATACAGAGAAGTCGATATGGCTACACCTTC. It encodes CASSYSIQRSRYGYTF.

This chain links TRBV6-4 with TRBJ2-1, with TRBD2 matching over 7 bases. Germline CDR1 and CDR2: MRHNA and SNTAGT. V lost 0 bases, J lost 6 bases, and 8 bases stayed unmatched. CDR3 length: 16 residues. CDR3 region: CASSDSVGGSPNEQFF. The CDR3 DNA reads as TGTGCCAGCAGTGACTCGGTAGGCGGGAGCCCCAATGAGCAGTTCTTC.

The rearrangement links TRBV30 to TRBJ2-1; D gene uncertain. Trimming took 2 bases from V and 12 from J, leaving 14 bases between them. The germline V gene encodes CDR1 GTSNPN and CDR2 SVGIG (reference sequence). CDR3 length: 12 amino acids. The CDR3 DNA is TGTGCCTGGAGTACGCAGGCAATCGCGCAGTTCTTC. This translates into CAWSTQAIAQFF.

V usage is TRBV7-2 and J usage is TRBJ1-2; tentative D call: TRBD1 (5 bases). The germline V gene has CDR1 SGHTA and CDR2 FQGNSA. CDR3 length equals 16 residues. V was pared by 4 bases and J by 4 bases, with 19 bases between. The CDR3 bases are TGTGCCAGCAGCTCCCGGGGGGGTTACGGAAGCTATGGCTACACCTTC. Encoded protein: CASSSRGGYGSYGYTF.

J is TRBJ2-7 and V is TRBV7-6; D remains ambiguous. Germline V CDR1 and CDR2: SGHVS, FNYEAQ. The CDR3 length is 16 residues. V gave up 5 bases and J gave up 0 bases, with 17 bases separating them. This CDR3 reads CASSKSGTPNSYEQYF. Written as DNA, the CDR3 is TGTGCCAGCAGCAAATCGGGTACACCAAACTCCTACGAGCAGTACTTC.

This chain joins TRBV28 and TRBJ1-6; TRBD1 is a possible D gene (5 bases). V shed 7 bases and J shed 7 bases, with 11 bases lying between them. The CDR3 length is 13 residues. Germline CDR1 is MDHEN and CDR2 is SYDVKM. The CDR3, as DNA: TGTGCCAGCACCCTTGGGGGGAATTCACCCCTCCACTTT. This encodes CASTLGGNSPLHF. The full variable domain, with the rest looked up from reference TRBV28 and TRBJ1-6, is DVKVTQSSRYLVKRTGEKVFLECVQDMDHENMFWYRQDPGLGLRLIYFSYDVKMKEKGDIPEGYSVSREKKERFSLILESASTNQTSMYLCASTLGGNSPLHFGNGTRLTVT.

This clone came up once. The rearrangement uses TRBV5-1 and TRBJ2-5; D is possibly TRBD1 (6 bases). V was shortened by 6 bases and J by 0 bases, with 9 bases between the two germline ends. Germline loops: CDR1 SGHRS, CDR2 YFSETQ. CDR3 size: 13 residues. This CDR3 is CASTGDNQETQYF. CDR3 coding DNA: TGCGCCAGCACCGGGGACAACCAAGAGACCCAGTACTTC.

The chain employs TRBV7-2 and TRBJ1-6; perhaps TRBD1 as D (5 bases). Germline V gene sequence: CDR1 SGHTA, CDR2 FQGNSA. The V end was cut by 3 bases, the J end by 7 bases, with 13 bases between. The CDR3 contains 15 residues. The CDR3 DNA reads TGTGCCAGCAGCTTGGGCAGGGAAGCGAATTCACCCCTCCACTTT. Translating gives CASSLGREANSPLHF.

This clone was seen only once. Just one base apart from a much larger clone, this may be a read error. Other DNA sequences in the sample encode the same CDR3. This chain uses TRBV28 with TRBJ2-5, with a possible D match to TRBD1 (5 bases). Trimming removed 2 bases from V and 2 bases from J, with 12 bases in between. The CDR3 has 15 amino acids. Looked up from germline, CDR1 is MDHEN and CDR2 is SYDVKM. The CDR3 protein is CASSLPGQGQETQYF. The CDR3 DNA is TGTGCCAGCAGTTTACCTGGACAAGGGCAAGAGACCCAGTACTTC.

The chain is built from TRBV7-9 and TRBJ1-1; perhaps TRBD1 as D (5 bases). Germline values: CDR1 SEHNR, CDR2 FQNEAQ (reference sequence). V was pared by 7 bases and J by 1 base, with 13 bases between. The CDR3 length is 14 residues. CDR3 residues: CASTSGLTNTEAFF. CDR3 bases: TGTGCCAGCACCTCGGGACTGACGAACACTGAAGCTTTCTTT.

V is TRBV11-2 and J is TRBJ1-2; a weak D match, TRBD1 (5 bases). Germline CDR1 reads SGHAT; CDR2 reads FQNNGV. The CDR3 is 14 residues long. Trimming pared 5 bases from V and 6 bases from J, leaving 16 bases between. DNA of the CDR3: TGTGCCAGCAGCCAGGGACCTCAGGAAAATGGCTACACCTTC. This gives the protein CASSQGPQENGYTF. The full variable domain, its missing parts supplied by reference TRBV11-2 and TRBJ1-2, is EAGVAQSPRYKIIEKRQSVAFWCNPISGHATLYWYQQILGQGPKLLIQFQNNGVVDDSQLPKDRFSAERLKGVDSTLKIQPAKLEDSAVYLCASSQGPQENGYTFGSGTRLTVV.

The chain uses TRBV28 and TRBJ2-5; no reliable D call. With 1 base removed from V and 5 bases from J, the gap between germline ends came to 11 bases. Germline V lookup: CDR1 MDHEN, CDR2 SYDVKM. This CDR3 region has 14 residues. The CDR3 bases are TGTGCCAGCAGTTTATTAACGGGCGTCGAGACCCAGTACTTC. Translating gives CASSLLTGVETQYF.